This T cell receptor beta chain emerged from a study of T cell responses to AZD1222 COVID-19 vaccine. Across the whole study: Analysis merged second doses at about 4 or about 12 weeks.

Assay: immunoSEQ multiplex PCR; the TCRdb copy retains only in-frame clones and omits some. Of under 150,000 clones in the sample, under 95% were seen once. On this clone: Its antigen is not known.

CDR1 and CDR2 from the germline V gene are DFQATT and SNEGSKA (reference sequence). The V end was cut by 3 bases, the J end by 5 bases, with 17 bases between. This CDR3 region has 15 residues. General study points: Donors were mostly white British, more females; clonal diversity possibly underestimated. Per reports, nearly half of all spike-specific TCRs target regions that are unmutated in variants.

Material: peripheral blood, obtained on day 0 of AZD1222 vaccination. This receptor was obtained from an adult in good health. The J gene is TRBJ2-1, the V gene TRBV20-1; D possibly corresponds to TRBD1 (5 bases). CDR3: CSASGQGPQHNEQFF. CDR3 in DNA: TGCAGTGCTAGTGGTCAGGGCCCGCAACACAATGAGCAGTTCTTC.